Only a few counts were recorded for the clone carrying this T cell receptor beta chain. Its cognate antigen is unknown. The source of the sample is a study of beta chain features in type 1 diabetes. Overall study context: Patients did not differ from healthy donors in age, gender or cell yield.

The isolated RNA, all of it, was reverse transcribed, so expressed TCRB transcripts were what got sequenced. Produced via immunoSEQ multiplex PCR; TCRdb's table is partial and in-frame only. The sample lists 550,000 to 850,000 clones; roughly 13% were seen once. The CDR3 is 14 amino acids. Germline V CDR1 and CDR2: MGHDK, SYGVNS. V lost 8 bases to trimming and J lost 3 bases; unmatched junction nucleotides: 3. The authors sorted CD4+ naive, central memory, regulatory and stem cell-like memory cells via CD45RO/CCR7/CD25/CD127/CD95/CD27. Sorted populations all exceeded 95% purity. Study-wide results and caveats: Healthy donors had naive, central memory and Treg TCRB repertoires that appeared less similar than those seen among patients. Within each of all four CD4+ subsets, Type 1 diabetes patients had TCRB CDR3s that were moderately but significantly shorter.

The sample taken for sequencing was naive CD4+ T cells from blood. The sequence was collected from a man younger than 35 with type 1 diabetes. The chain joins TRBV25-1 to TRBJ2-3, with 12 positions matching TRBD2. The chain's CDR3 is CASVGLAGTDTQYF. The DNA for the CDR3 is TGTGCCAGCGTAGGACTAGCGGGGACAGATACGCAGTATTTT.